A selection of T cell receptor beta chains follows, all from one sample in a study of PD-1 blockade in classical Hodgkin lymphoma. TCRdb keeps only in-frame clones here, not all; method: immunoSEQ multiplex PCR. The sample gives some 21,000 clones, 85% of which show up once; approximately 12% is in the top ten. Specimen: peripheral blood mononuclear cells (PBMCs), collected before the fourth cycle of nivolumab. The receptors originated from a human donor with classical Hodgkin lymphoma. The CDR3 runs from the conserved cysteine through the conserved F or W. The D gene is left open where the match is weak. Clone size is shown for a subset of rows, as once, few, many or a class of expanded clone.

>medium-sized|TRBJ1-3|TRBD1|TRBV7-3
CASSCGQAPSASSGNTIYF
TGTGCCAGCAGCTGCGGACAGGCGCCCAGCGCCAGCTCTGGAAACACCATATATTTT
>medium-sized|TRBJ1-5|NA|TRBV19
CASSINANQPQHF
TGTGCCAGTAGTATCAACGCCAATCAGCCCCAGCATTTT
>NA|TRBJ2-3|NA|TRBV5-6
CASSLAEGTQYF
TGTGCCAGCAGCTTGGCCGAGGGTACGCAGTATTTT
>NA|TRBJ2-3|TRBD2|TRBV4-3
CASSRGLVDTQYF
TGCGCCAGCAGCCGAGGACTAGTTGATACGCAGTATTTT
>NA|TRBJ1-1|TRBD1|TRBV29-1
CSVARDRALEAFF
TGCAGCGTTGCCAGGGACAGGGCCCTTGAAGCTTTCTTT
>NA|TRBJ1-4|NA|TRBV2
CASSEYGDATNEKLFF
TGTGCCAGCAGTGAATACGGAGACGCAACTAATGAAAAACTGTTTTTT
>NA|TRBJ1-4|NA|TRBV29-1
CSVARGANEKLFF
TGCAGCGTTGCGCGGGGGGCTAATGAAAAACTGTTTTTT
>NA|TRBJ1-1|NA|TRBV28
CASSLSSAGVGTEAFF
TGTGCCAGCAGTTTATCTTCTGCGGGCGTGGGGACTGAAGCTTTCTTT
>NA|TRBJ1-1|NA|TRBV6-5
CASSRGVLNTEAFF
TGTGCCAGCAGCCGGGGGGTCTTGAACACTGAAGCTTTCTTT
>once|TRBJ1-1|TRBD1|TRBV19
CASSITGAGTEAFF
TGTGCCAGCTCGATCACAGGGGCCGGCACTGAAGCTTTCTTT
>NA|TRBJ2-3|NA|TRBV18
CASSPPGAGDTQYF
TGTGCCAGCTCACCACCGGGCGCCGGAGATACGCAGTATTTT
>NA|TRBJ1-2|NA|TRBV18
CASSPPGSSYGYTF
TGTGCCAGCTCACCACCGGGCAGTTCCTATGGCTACACCTTC
>NA|TRBJ1-4|TRBD1|TRBV19
CASRVHSGQGNEKLFF
TGTGCCAGTAGGGTCCATTCGGGACAGGGGAATGAAAAACTGTTTTTT
>NA|TRBJ1-2|NA|TRBV27
CASSHRDKNYGYTF
TGTGCCAGCAGCCACCGGGACAAAAACTATGGCTACACCTTC
>NA|TRBJ2-1|TRBD2|TRBV7-2
CASSFRTSGYNEQFF
TGTGCCAGCAGCTTCCGGACTAGCGGCTACAATGAGCAGTTCTTC
>once|TRBJ2-2|TRBD2|TRBV27
CASSPTTSGAGELFF
TGTGCCAGCAGTCCTACGACTAGCGGGGCCGGGGAGCTGTTTTTT
>NA|TRBJ2-7|NA|TRBV5-1
CASSLAMGPNDGQYF
TGCGCCAGCAGCTTGGCCATGGGGCCCAACGACGGGCAGTACTTC
>NA|TRBJ2-7|TRBD1|TRBV28
CASSSRTGGAGQYF
TGTGCCAGCAGTTCCAGGACAGGGGGCGCGGGGCAGTACTTC
>NA|TRBJ2-1|NA|TRBV6-5
CASSHGRARDEQFF
TGTGCCAGCAGTCATGGGCGGGCCAGGGATGAGCAGTTCTTC
>NA|TRBJ2-5|NA|TRBV28
CASSPQTRAQYF
TGTGCCAGCAGTCCTCAAACCCGGGCCCAGTACTTC
>NA|TRBJ1-2|NA|TRBV29-1
CSVDRSNGTYGYTF
TGCAGCGTTGACAGATCGAACGGGACCTATGGCTACACCTTC
>NA|TRBJ1-3|TRBD1|TRBV7-9
CASSLAPDRGLFGNTIYF
TGTGCCAGCAGCTTAGCCCCGGACAGGGGGCTTTTTGGAAACACCATATATTTT
>NA|TRBJ2-2|NA|TRBV19
CASSIGGVTGELFF
TGTGCCAGTAGTATAGGAGGGGTCACCGGGGAGCTGTTTTTT
>NA|TRBJ2-7|NA|TRBV5-6
CASSFYDRYEQYF
TGTGCCAGCAGCTTTTATGACCGCTACGAGCAGTACTTC
>NA|TRBJ2-1|TRBD2|TRBV9
CASSELGLAENNEQFF
TGTGCCAGCAGCGAGTTGGGACTAGCGGAAAACAATGAGCAGTTCTTC